The rows below give T cell receptor beta chains drawn from one sample of a study of blood T cells in healthy people across ages. From the 5' RACE reads, TCRdb called clonotypes with MiXCR, one entry per CDR3 protein. The top ten hold around 7.7% of the sample, which has around 1.7 million distinct CDR3 sequences, 28% seen once. Sequenced material: blood. The receptors stem from a woman aged 30 to 39 in good health. CDR3s include the opening cysteine and the closing phenylalanine or tryptophan. A D gene is named only where the DNA matches it firmly. Clone size is shown for a subset of rows, as once, few, many or a class of expanded clone.

abundance,j_gene,v_gene,d_gene,CDR3aa,CDR3nt
many,TRBJ2-3,TRBV20-1,-,CSARGDSGITDTQYF,TGCAGTGCTAGGGGGGATAGCGGCATCACAGATACGCAGTATTTT
-,TRBJ2-4,TRBV11-2,-,CASSFRQGVRNEQYF,TGTGCCAGCAGCTTCCGGCAGGGAGTTCGAAATGAGCAGTACTTC
-,TRBJ1-5,TRBV27,-,CASSFAGGAHQPQHF,TGTGCCAGCAGTTTCGCGGGGGGAGCCCATCAGCCCCAGCATTTT
-,TRBJ2-2,TRBV12-3/TRBV12-4,TRBD2,CASSPRTSGGPTGELFF,TGTGCCAGCAGTCCTCGAACTAGCGGGGGACCCACCGGGGAGCTGTTTTTT
many,TRBJ1-1,TRBV5-1,-,CASYPAGRENTEAFF,TGCGCCAGCTACCCTGCGGGACGGGAGAACACTGAAGCTTTCTTT
once,TRBJ2-7,TRBV5-1,-,CACSFEAGRTYEQYF,TGCGCCTGCAGCTTCGAGGCAGGGAGGACCTACGAGCAGTACTTC
few,TRBJ2-5,TRBV7-9,-,CASSSHPGAQETQYF,TGTGCCAGCAGCTCCCACCCGGGGGCCCAAGAGACCCAGTACTTC
-,TRBJ2-7,TRBV7-2,TRBD2,CASSPSSGKGYEQYF,TGTGCCAGCAGCCCCTCTAGCGGGAAAGGGTACGAGCAGTACTTC
few,TRBJ2-3,TRBV3-1,TRBD2,CASSQVGTSGLETDTQYF,TGTGCCAGCAGCCAAGTCGGGACTAGCGGGCTCGAGACAGATACGCAGTATTTT
few,TRBJ2-7,TRBV5-1,TRBD1,CASSAGQASSYEQYF,TGCGCCAGCAGCGCCGGACAGGCGAGCTCCTACGAGCAGTACTTC
few,TRBJ2-5,TRBV9,TRBD1,CACSVDPGGGETQYF,TGTGCCTGCAGCGTAGACCCAGGGGGCGGGGAGACCCAGTACTTC
-,TRBJ1-6,TRBV27,-,CASSLRAHNSPLHF,TGTGCCAGCAGTCTCCGGGCCCATAATTCACCCCTCCACTTT
-,TRBJ1-4,TRBV4-1,-,CASSGRTNEKLFF,TGCGCCAGCAGCGGTAGGACTAATGAAAAACTGTTTTTT
many,TRBJ1-4,TRBV6-4,-,CASRVFKKLFF,TGTGCCAGCAGAGTCTTTAAAAAACTGTTTTTT
few,TRBJ2-1,TRBV29-1,TRBD2,CSVEEGLAEKASSYNEQFF,TGCAGCGTTGAAGAAGGTCTAGCGGAGAAAGCGAGCTCCTACAATGAGCAGTTCTTC
few,TRBJ2-1,TRBV4-2,TRBD1,CASRTGGPYNEQFF,TGTGCCAGCAGGACAGGGGGCCCCTACAATGAGCAGTTCTTC
many,TRBJ1-4,TRBV12-3/TRBV12-4,TRBD1,CASSPGTGSFEKLFF,TGTGCCAGCAGCCCCGGGACAGGGAGTTTTGAAAAACTGTTTTTT
-,TRBJ2-3,TRBV5-6,-,CASGLLETDTQYF,TGTGCCAGCGGCTTGCTAGAGACAGATACGCAGTATTTT
-,TRBJ2-4,TRBV20-1,TRBD2,CSAMTSGGPLAKNIQYF,TGCAGTGCTATGACAAGCGGGGGCCCTTTAGCCAAAAACATTCAGTACTTC
-,TRBJ1-5,TRBV2,-,CASSVSGASEQPQHF,TGTGCCAGCAGTGTGTCAGGGGCCAGTGAACAGCCCCAGCATTTT
few,TRBJ2-3,TRBV12-3/TRBV12-4,TRBD2,CASSSGGARSTDTQYF,TGTGCCAGCAGTTCCGGGGGGGCGAGGAGCACAGATACGCAGTATTTT
many,TRBJ2-7,TRBV6-5,-,CASSRGVRDHEQYF,TGTGCCAGCAGCCGGGGCGTCAGGGACCACGAGCAGTACTTC
many,TRBJ2-5,TRBV20-1,-,CRAGARETQYF,TGCAGGGCCGGGGCGCGGGAGACCCAGTACTTC